This T cell receptor (beta chain) was recovered during a study of T cell responses to AZD1222 COVID-19 vaccine. The protocol was immunoSEQ multiplex PCR, while the TCRdb copy is restricted to in-frame clones and leaves out a portion. The table lists around 100,000 clones, around nine tenths of them singletons. A word on this clone: What it binds is unknown.

CDR3 length: 13 residues. V dropped 3 bases and J dropped 0 bases, with 6 bases sitting between them. Study-wide results and caveats: The number of AZD1222 recipients seropositive at baseline was only five or six.

The genes are TRBV12-3 or TRBV12-4 and TRBJ2-7; D not resolved. The sample consisted of peripheral blood, taken on day 0 of AZD1222 vaccination. The clonotype originates from an adult in good health. In DNA, the CDR3 is TGTGCCAGCAGTTTCGGCGTCTCCTACGAGCAGTACTTC. Protein: CASSFGVSYEQYF.